This TCR beta chain appears in the sequencing data of a study of cytomegalovirus exposure and HLA in healthy donors. Findings of the study overall: Sequencing had likely introduced a cluster of highly shared sequence variants as an artifact. When presence/absence was analysed, sequencing depth was taken to be roughly uniform across donors. In an earlier analysis, productive rearrangement rates for most beta V segments clustered near 87% or 30%.

Primers included in the PCR were 60 Vbeta and 13 Jbeta primers. Clones were sequenced by immunoSEQ multiplex PCR, and TCRdb holds only the in-frame ones, with some missing. Here the sample spans about 110,000 clones, roughly 70% being singletons. In regard to this clone: Its antigen is still unknown.

This CDR3 contains 11 residues. Per the germline V gene, CDR1 is MGHDK and CDR2 is SYGVNS. The V gene lost 4 bases and the J gene lost 9 bases, with 9 bases spanning the gap. This chain uses TRBV25-1 with TRBJ2-5; maybe TRBD1 (6 bases). The sequence derives from a man aged 40-55 years in good health and CMV-seronegative. The source material was PBMCs. The CDR3 DNA reads as TGTGCCAGCAGTGTATCAGGGGCCCAGTACTTC. Translated: CASSVSGAQYF.